The rows below give T cell receptor beta chains drawn from one sample of a study of graft-versus-host responses after intestinal transplantation. Only in-frame clones appear in the TCRdb table, and some are missing; sequencing was by immunoSEQ multiplex PCR. The sample includes 150,000 or so clones, roughly 91% of them seen just once. Their cognate antigens are unknown. The specimen was unstimulated CD4+ T cells sorted from spleen or lymph node cells, collected before intestinal transplant. The source of these receptors is a human donor who received an intestinal transplant. Each CDR3 is given with its conserved first and last residue. The D gene is left open where the match is weak. Clone size is given for some rows only: seen once, a few or many times, or a class if the clone is expanded.

J gene	clone size	D gene	V gene	CDR3 protein	CDR3 DNA
TRBJ2-5	.	.	TRBV5-5	CASSLVPEETQYF	TGTGCCAGCAGCTTGGTCCCCGAAGAGACCCAGTACTTC
TRBJ1-2	.	.	TRBV5-5	CASSLGLGGYTF	TGTGCCAGCAGCTTGGGCCTCGGGGGCTACACCTTC
TRBJ1-5	.	.	TRBV28	CASSLGGLSNQPQHF	TGTGCCAGCAGCCTAGGGGGATTGAGCAATCAGCCCCAGCATTTT
TRBJ2-3	.	.	TRBV7-9	CASSLGDRGRSTDTQYF	TGTGCCAGCAGCTTAGGAGATAGGGGGAGGAGCACAGATACGCAGTATTTT
TRBJ2-5	.	.	TRBV30	CAWTPGVGAKTQYF	TGTGCCTGGACCCCCGGGGTGGGTGCGAAGACCCAGTACTTC
TRBJ2-7	.	.	TRBV13	CASSPRGYGGEQYF	TGTGCCAGCAGCCCCCGGGGGTACGGAGGCGAGCAGTACTTC
TRBJ2-7	.	TRBD2	TRBV5-4	CASSLSGRPYEQYF	TGTGCCAGCAGCTTGTCCGGGAGGCCCTACGAGCAGTACTTC
TRBJ1-2	.	TRBD1	TRBV27	CASRGGQGKYGYTF	TGTGCCAGCCGAGGAGGACAGGGGAAATATGGCTACACCTTC
TRBJ1-1	.	TRBD1	TRBV27	CASSYQGQKNTEAFF	TGTGCCAGCAGTTACCAGGGACAGAAGAACACTGAAGCTTTCTTT
TRBJ2-7	.	TRBD1	TRBV19	CASSTVTGQGSYEQYF	TGTGCCAGTAGCACCGTTACGGGACAGGGTTCTTACGAGCAGTACTTC
TRBJ1-2	.	.	TRBV7-2	CASSFGTTGGYTF	TGTGCCAGCAGCTTTGGGACCACGGGTGGCTACACCTTC
TRBJ1-4	.	.	TRBV27	CASSLVMIPNEKLFF	TGTGCCAGCAGTCTTGTTATGATACCGAATGAAAAACTGTTTTTT
TRBJ1-3	once	.	TRBV15	CATSRGTGNTIYF	TGTGCCACCAGCAGAGGAACTGGAAACACCATATATTTT
TRBJ1-1	.	.	TRBV6-6	CASSYQPGNTEAFF	TGTGCCAGCAGTTACCAGCCAGGGAACACTGAAGCTTTCTTT
TRBJ2-6	few	TRBD1	TRBV7-6	CASSSQGAPGANVLTF	TGTGCCAGCAGCTCACAGGGGGCGCCCGGGGCCAACGTCCTGACTTTC
TRBJ1-3	.	TRBD1	TRBV30	CAWRPPGTGSGNTIYF	TGTGCCTGGAGGCCACCCGGGACAGGGAGTGGAAACACCATATATTTT
TRBJ2-1	.	.	TRBV23-1	CASSHPGVNNEQFF	TGCGCCAGCAGTCATCCGGGAGTAAACAATGAGCAGTTCTTC
TRBJ2-1	.	.	TRBV10-3	CAIGAGDYSYNEQFF	TGTGCCATCGGAGCAGGAGACTACTCCTACAATGAGCAGTTCTTC
TRBJ2-1	.	TRBD2	TRBV4-1	CASSRKGMGLAASSSYNEQFF	TGCGCCAGCAGCCGGAAAGGGATGGGACTAGCGGCATCATCCTCCTACAATGAGCAGTTCTTC
TRBJ1-5	.	.	TRBV30	CAWSPPGSSNQPQHF	TGTGCCTGGAGTCCCCCCGGCAGCAGCAATCAGCCCCAGCATTTT
TRBJ1-2	.	.	TRBV14	CVSSQVPSYGYTF	TGTGTCAGCAGCCAAGTCCCGAGCTATGGCTACACCTTC